This is a list of T cell receptor beta chains from one sample in a study of blood T cell repertoires in COVID-19. Sequencing was performed with immunoSEQ multiplex PCR; in TCRdb, only in-frame clones are kept and a portion is missing. The repertoire consists of around 300,000 clones, with around 88% occurring once and the leading ten covering about 6.1%. The sequenced sample was PBMCs or T cells enriched from blood (not recorded which). Every receptor here comes from a middle-aged woman who had recovered from COVID-19. CDR3s include the opening cysteine and the closing phenylalanine or tryptophan. The order of the fields is D gene, clone size, V gene, J gene, CDR3 DNA, CDR3 protein. A D gene is named only where the DNA matches it firmly. Size is stated for part of the rows, as once, few or many counts, or as a class when the clone is expanded.

.,.,TRBV9,TRBJ2-7,TGTGCCAGCAGCGTCAGCGGGACAAGCGAGCAGTACTTC,CASSVSGTSEQYF
TRBD1,.,TRBV7-6,TRBJ2-1,TGTGCCAGCAGAACAGGGGGCGTTGGTGGTGAGCAGTTCTTC,CASRTGGVGGEQFF
TRBD1,.,TRBV30,TRBJ1-4,TGTGCCTGGGGGCCGGGACAGCTTAATGAAAAACTGTTTTTT,CAWGPGQLNEKLFF
.,.,TRBV7-3,TRBJ1-1,TGTGCCAGCAGCAGGGAAGGGGCGGGAACTGAAGCTTTCTTT,CASSREGAGTEAFF
TRBD2,.,TRBV5-4,TRBJ2-5,TGTGCCAGCAGCATCCGGGACTACGTCGAGACCCAGTACTTC,CASSIRDYVETQYF
TRBD2,.,TRBV5-4,TRBJ2-2,TGTGCCAGCAGCTTCGGCGGGACTAGCGTCACCGGGGAGCTGTTTTTT,CASSFGGTSVTGELFF
TRBD2,.,TRBV30,TRBJ2-1,TGTGCCTGGAGTGACTTAGCGGGAGGGACCAATGAGCAGTTCTTC,CAWSDLAGGTNEQFF
.,.,TRBV7-9,TRBJ2-5,TGTGCCAGCAGCTTAAGGGTGGTCGAGGAGGGGACCCAGTACTTC,CASSLRVVEEGTQYF
TRBD1,.,TRBV18,TRBJ2-2,TGTGCCAGCTCACCAAGGGCGCAGGGGGAAGCCGGGGAGCTGTTTTTT,CASSPRAQGEAGELFF
TRBD1,.,TRBV25-1,TRBJ1-1,TGTGCCAGCAAGGGGACAGGGGCATCCGGAGCTTTCTTT,CASKGTGASGAFF
TRBD1,.,TRBV18,TRBJ1-1,TGTGCCAGCTCACCTCAGGGGGGGAACACTGAAGCTTTCTTT,CASSPQGGNTEAFF
TRBD1,.,TRBV28,TRBJ1-4,TGTGCCAGCAGGAACTACAGGGGACATGAAAAACTGTTTTTT,CASRNYRGHEKLFF
TRBD1,.,TRBV27,TRBJ1-4,TGTGCCAGCAGTTTATTGGGGACAGCGAATGAAAAACTGTTTTTT,CASSLLGTANEKLFF
.,.,TRBV15,TRBJ2-1,TGTGCGCTCGCGGGGAATTCCTACAATGAGCAGTTCTTC,CALAGNSYNEQFF
.,.,TRBV7-9,TRBJ1-1,TGTGCCAGCAGCTTAAATGGGCAGGGCGTTGAAGCTTTCTTT,CASSLNGQGVEAFF
.,.,TRBV21-1,TRBJ2-2,TGTGCCAGCAGCAACCTCGGGGTTCATGGGGGCCGAATCCGATCCGGGGAGCTGTTTTTT,CASSNLGVHGGRIRSGELFF
TRBD1,.,TRBV18,TRBJ1-3,TGTGCCAGCTCCCAGGACAGGCCCCGCTCTGGAAACACCATATATTTT,CASSQDRPRSGNTIYF
TRBD1,.,TRBV6-5,TRBJ1-5,TGTGCCTGCCGACAGGGTGTTAATGAGGAGTCGCCCCAGCATTTT,CACRQGVNEESPQHF
TRBD2,.,TRBV20-1,TRBJ2-3,TGCAGTGCTAGGTTTCTAGCGGATTCGTATTTT,CSARFLADSYF
.,.,TRBV5-3,TRBJ2-1,TGTGCCAGAAGCTTGGCCTCGGGAAGGGCCAATGAGCAGTTCTTC,CARSLASGRANEQFF
.,.,TRBV5-1,TRBJ2-7,TGCGCCAGCAGCTTGGGACACACCTCCTACGAGCAGTACTTC,CASSLGHTSYEQYF
.,.,TRBV28,TRBJ1-1,TGTGCCAGCAGTTTAGTACAGGAACCCACTGAAGCTTTCTTT,CASSLVQEPTEAFF
TRBD1,.,TRBV5-8,TRBJ2-3,TGTGCCAGCAGCACGGACAGGAGCAGCACAGATACGCAGTATTTT,CASSTDRSSTDTQYF
TRBD1,.,TRBV5-6,TRBJ1-2,TGTGCCAGCAGCTCCCGGGGTAGGGACAGACATTATGGCTACACCTTC,CASSSRGRDRHYGYTF
TRBD1,.,TRBV4-3,TRBJ1-1,TGCGCCAGCAGCCAACGGACAGGGGAGGCTGAAGCTTTCTTT,CASSQRTGEAEAFF
TRBD2,.,TRBV13,TRBJ2-3,TGTGCCAGCAGCTTAGGACTAGCGGGAGTATATACGCAGTATTTT,CASSLGLAGVYTQYF
TRBD2,.,TRBV9,TRBJ2-2,TGTGCCAGCAGCGATTCTAGCGGGCGTACCGGGGAGCTGTTTTTT,CASSDSSGRTGELFF
.,.,TRBV28,TRBJ2-1,TGTGCCAGCACCCGACAGACATACAATGAGCAGTTCTTC,CASTRQTYNEQFF
.,.,TRBV30,TRBJ1-3,TGTGCCTGGAGGCAAACGGGACTGTCTGGAAACACCATATATTTT,CAWRQTGLSGNTIYF
TRBD1,.,TRBV4-3,TRBJ1-2,TGCGCCAGCAGTCAAGCGGGACAGTATGGCTACACCTTC,CASSQAGQYGYTF
.,.,TRBV3-1/TRBV3-2,TRBJ2-7,TGTGCCAGCAGCCAGGTAGACTACGAGCAGTACTTC,CASSQVDYEQYF
.,once,TRBV6-6,TRBJ2-7,TGTGCCAGCAGTTACCCCCCCAGGGACTACGAGCAGTACTTC,CASSYPPRDYEQYF
.,.,TRBV7-2,TRBJ1-3,TGTGCCAGCAGCTTAGGGGGCGGAAACACCATATATTTT,CASSLGGGNTIYF
TRBD1,.,TRBV7-8,TRBJ1-2,TGTGCCAGCAGCCGGGGGACAGGGGACTATGGCTACACCTTC,CASSRGTGDYGYTF
TRBD2,.,TRBV30,TRBJ2-1,TGTGCCTGGGGGCGGGAGGTTAGGAATGAGCAGTTCTTC,CAWGREVRNEQFF
.,.,TRBV7-9,TRBJ2-2,TGTGCCAGCACCATAGGTCAGGGGAACACCGGGGAGCTGTTTTTT,CASTIGQGNTGELFF
.,.,TRBV27,TRBJ1-1,TGTGCCAGCAGACCTCGGGGAGAGGGCACTGAAGCTTTCTTT,CASRPRGEGTEAFF
TRBD2,.,TRBV6-2/TRBV6-3,TRBJ2-7,TGTGCCAGCAGTTACCTAGCGGAAGAGCAGTACTTC,CASSYLAEEQYF
.,few,TRBV5-1,TRBJ2-1,TGCGCCAGCAGCTTGGGACTAGACCGTGGTTATGAGCAGTTCTTC,CASSLGLDRGYEQFF
.,.,TRBV9,TRBJ2-1,TGTGCCAGCAGCCCCCGGACAGCCTACTACAATGAGCAGTTCTTC,CASSPRTAYYNEQFF
.,.,TRBV7-2,TRBJ2-2,TGTGCCAGCAGCTTAAGCGCAGGGATGAACACCGGGGAGCTGTTTTTT,CASSLSAGMNTGELFF
TRBD1,once,TRBV20-1,TRBJ2-1,TGCAGTGCTAGGAACAGGGGGCAGTTCTTC,CSARNRGQFF
.,once,TRBV4-1,TRBJ1-2,TGCGCCAGCAGCCAGCAGACAGGAGCAAACTATGGCTACACCTTC,CASSQQTGANYGYTF
TRBD1,.,TRBV28,TRBJ1-6,TGTGCCAGCAGTTTAGACAGGGTCCGCTCACCCCTCCACTTT,CASSLDRVRSPLHF
.,.,TRBV19,TRBJ2-1,TGTGCCAGTAGTAGCGACAGATACAATGAGCAGTTCTTC,CASSSDRYNEQFF
.,few,TRBV19,TRBJ2-7,TGTGCCAGTAGTACAGACCGACGCTACTACCTCTTCGAGCAGTACTTC,CASSTDRRYYLFEQYF
.,.,TRBV30,TRBJ1-2,TGTGCCGGCTTAACTACCCGGAGGGATGGCTACACCTTC,CAGLTTRRDGYTF
TRBD1,.,TRBV18,TRBJ1-5,TGTGCCAGCTCACCAGGGGGACAGGGGCTTCGACAGCCCCAGCATTTT,CASSPGGQGLRQPQHF
.,.,TRBV7-9,TRBJ2-7,TGTGCCAGCAGCTCCTTCGGGAGCCCTTACTTC,CASSSFGSPYF
.,.,TRBV10-2,TRBJ2-2,TGCGCCAGCTCGGGAATCGCGAACACCGGGGAGCTGTTTTTT,CASSGIANTGELFF
TRBD2,.,TRBV7-7,TRBJ2-1,TGTGCTAGCGGAGCGGGAGGTAGGAATGAGCAGTTCTTC,CASGAGGRNEQFF
.,.,TRBV3-1/TRBV3-2,TRBJ2-1,TGTGCCAGCAGCCCCCAGCTAGTCGGTGAGCAGTTCTTC,CASSPQLVGEQFF
.,.,TRBV7-2,TRBJ2-5,TGTGCCAGCAGTCTACTAGGGCCGGGGGAGACCCAGTACTTC,CASSLLGPGETQYF
.,.,TRBV12-3/TRBV12-4,TRBJ1-1,TGTGCCAGCAGTTTCCGGAACACTGAAGCTTTCTTT,CASSFRNTEAFF
.,.,TRBV27,TRBJ2-2,TGTGCCAGCAGTGAATGGGAGGGGGGCACCGGGGAGCTGTTTTTT,CASSEWEGGTGELFF
TRBD2,.,TRBV4-2,TRBJ2-7,TGTGCCAGCAGCTCCGGGGGGGCTAGCGGCTCCTACGAGCAGTACTTC,CASSSGGASGSYEQYF
TRBD1,.,TRBV6-5,TRBJ2-3,TGTGCCAGCATCATGGACAGGGGGCCGGATACGCAGTATTTT,CASIMDRGPDTQYF
.,.,TRBV9,TRBJ1-1,TGTGCCAGCAGCGTCCAGGGGAAATCCACTGAAGCTTTCTTT,CASSVQGKSTEAFF
TRBD1,.,TRBV16,TRBJ1-4,TGTGCCAGCAGCCCCGGGACAGGCGCAACTAATGAAAAACTGTTTTTT,CASSPGTGATNEKLFF
TRBD2,.,TRBV2,TRBJ2-5,TGTGCCAGCACCATATGGACTAGCGGTGTAGGCCAAGAGACCCAGTACTTC,CASTIWTSGVGQETQYF